The next 23 T cell receptor beta chains were all read from a single sample in a study of cytomegalovirus exposure and HLA in healthy donors. The PCR used 60 Vbeta and 13 Jbeta primers. Assay: immunoSEQ multiplex PCR; the TCRdb copy retains only in-frame clones and omits some. The sample includes about 130,000 clones, approximately 85% of them seen just once. Sequenced material: PBMCs. These receptors came from a boy younger than 18 in good health and CMV-seronegative.

This clone was detected only once. The chain combines TRBV19 with TRBJ1-2; the D is unclear. The CDR3 is 15 amino acids. Trimming removed 3 bases from V and 7 bases from J, with 18 bases in between. Germline CDR1 is LNHDA and CDR2 is SQIVND (reference sequence). Here the CDR3 DNA reads TGTGCCAGTAGTATGATGGCGGACGGCGGGGTTGGCTACACCTTC. It specifies CASSMMADGGVGYTF.

The CDR3 protein is CASSQGPNQPQHF. As DNA, the CDR3 is TGTGCCAGCAGTCAGGGGCCCAATCAGCCCCAGCATTTT. This chain joins TRBV11-2 and TRBJ1-5; tentative D call: TRBD1 (6 bases). V lost 6 bases to trimming and J lost 3 bases, with 9 bases between them. This CDR3 is 13 amino acids long. Germline assignment: CDR1 SGHAT and CDR2 FQNNGV.

This clone was counted only a few times. The CDR3 DNA reads as TGCGCCAGCAGCCAAGAAATTAGCGCGACCTACAATGAGCAGTTCTTC. Translation gives CASSQEISATYNEQFF. The rearrangement joins TRBV4-3 to TRBJ2-1; D may be TRBD2 (5 bases). Trimming removed 0 bases from V and 2 bases from J, with 11 bases in between. Germline V gene lookup returns CDR1 LGHNA and CDR2 YSLEER. The length of the CDR3 is 16 residues.

The chain uses TRBV5-1 and TRBJ1-2; tentatively, D is TRBD1 (5 bases). V lost 2 bases and J 4 bases, leaving 9 bases between the germline ends. The germline gives CDR1 SGHRS, CDR2 YFSETQ. This CDR3 has 13 residues. CDR3: CASSLAGPYGYTF. The CDR3 DNA is TGCGCCAGCAGCTTAGCGGGACCCTATGGCTACACCTTC.

This rearrangement joins TRBV2 to TRBJ1-2; no reliable D call. Germline V gene sequence: CDR1 SNHLY, CDR2 FYNNEI. The CDR3 consists of 13 residues. Trimming took 4 bases from V and 8 from J, leaving 14 bases between them. CDR3 residues: CASSVMGIRGYTF. The DNA for the CDR3 is TGTGCCAGCAGTGTTATGGGCATCAGGGGCTACACCTTC. The full variable domain, rest sourced from reference TRBV2 and TRBJ1-2, is EPEVTQTPSHQVTQMGQEVILRCVPISNHLYFYWYRQILGQKVEFLVSFYNNEISEKSEIFDDQFSVERPDGSNFTLKIRSTKLEDSAMYFCASSVMGIRGYTFGSGTRLTVV.

The CDR3 bases are TGTGCCAGCAGCTTACGGGATACGCAGTATTTT. Residues: CASSLRDTQYF. V gene TRBV7-2 combines with J gene TRBJ2-3; D is uncertain. The germline V gene encodes CDR1 SGHTA and CDR2 FQGNSA. The CDR3 consists of 11 residues. V lost 2 bases, J lost 6 bases, and 3 bases lay in between.

The V gene is TRBV18, the J gene TRBJ2-3; 8 positions agree with TRBD1. Trimming removed 2 bases from V and 5 bases from J; junction bases left unmatched: 6. This CDR3 spans 15 amino acids. The germline gives CDR1 KGHSH, CDR2 LQKENI. CDR3 sequence reads: CASSPFQGAQDTQYF. CDR3 sequence (DNA): TGTGCCAGCTCACCATTTCAGGGGGCGCAAGATACGCAGTATTTT.

The rearrangement joins TRBV29-1 to TRBJ1-5, with 8 bases identical to TRBD1. Germline lookup yields CDR1 SQVTM and CDR2 ANQGSEA. V lost 8 bases to trimming and J lost 0 bases; unmatched junction nucleotides: 3. The CDR3 extends over 13 amino acids. This CDR3 is CSYGQGSNQPQHF. CDR3 DNA: TGCAGCTACGGACAGGGTAGCAATCAGCCCCAGCATTTT.

The chain has TRBV19 and TRBJ2-5, with D possibly matching TRBD1 (5 bases). This CDR3 has 14 residues. Trimming shortened V by 6 bases and J by 1 base, and 12 bases separated the two germline ends. Germline V CDR1 and CDR2: LNHDA, SQIVND (reference sequence). CDR3 coding DNA: TGTGCCAGTAGCGCAGGGCTTACCCAAGAGACCCAGTACTTC. It yields the protein CASSAGLTQETQYF.

V is TRBV15 and J is TRBJ2-5; D unclear. This CDR3 has 12 amino acids. CDR1 is LNHNV, CDR2 YYDKDF, per germline (reference sequence). V was pared by 5 bases and J by 4 bases, with 8 bases between. The CDR3 region has the DNA TGTGCCACCAGCCTAGTTGGAGAGACCCAGTACTTC. This codes for CATSLVGETQYF.

This clone was observed a single time. This sequence joins TRBV4-3 and TRBJ2-1; D may be TRBD1 (5 bases). The CDR3 extends over 15 amino acids. CDR1 and CDR2 (germline): LGHNA, YSLEER. V lost 0 bases and J lost 4, with 10 bases in between. CDR3 region: CASSQDSQGYNEQFF. CDR3 bases: TGCGCCAGCAGCCAAGATTCCCAGGGTTACAATGAGCAGTTCTTC.

The chain links TRBV9 to TRBJ2-2; 15 nucleotides align to TRBD2. Germline values: CDR1 SGDLS, CDR2 YYNGEE. V shed 3 bases, J shed 3 bases, and the junction held 6 bases outside the gene matches. The CDR3 has 18 residues. DNA for the CDR3: TGTGCCAGCAGCGAAGGGACTAGCGGGGGGTTATACACCGGGGAGCTGTTTTTT. Amino acid sequence: CASSEGTSGGLYTGELFF.

The rearrangement joins TRBV7-2 to TRBJ2-7; TRBD1 agrees at 7 bases. Germline values: CDR1 SGHTA, CDR2 FQGNSA. V lost 5 bases, J lost 2 bases, and 6 bases stayed unmatched. This CDR3 has 14 residues. The chain's CDR3 is CASSQGTVAYEQYF. The CDR3 DNA sequence: TGTGCCAGCAGCCAGGGGACAGTAGCCTACGAGCAGTACTTC. The variable domain in full, completed from reference TRBV7-2 and TRBJ2-7, reads GAGVSQSPSNKVTEKGKDVELRCDPISGHTALYWYRQSLGQGLEFLIYFQGNSAPDKSGLPSDRFSAERTGGSVSTLTIQRTQQEDSAVYLCASSQGTVAYEQYFGPGTRLTVT.

J is TRBJ2-1 and V is TRBV7-9, with 10 bases matching TRBD2. J was trimmed by 4 bases and V by 6 bases; bases with no gene match: 9. The CDR3 contains 16 residues. Germline CDR1 is SEHNR and CDR2 is FQNEAQ (reference sequence). The CDR3 reads CASRGIGTSVYNEQFF. The CDR3 bases are TGTGCCAGCAGGGGAATTGGGACTAGCGTATACAATGAGCAGTTCTTC.

The gene calls are TRBV30 and TRBJ2-3, with 11 bases matching TRBD2. J gave up 2 bases and V 3 bases, and 4 bases lay outside the gene matches. The CDR3 has 15 residues. Germline V gene sequence: CDR1 GTSNPN, CDR2 SVGIG (reference sequence). DNA of the CDR3: TGTGCCTGGAGCGGGACTAGCGGACACACAGATACGCAGTATTTT. Translating gives CAWSGTSGHTDTQYF.

This clone showed up just once. This chain uses TRBV2 with TRBJ1-1, with unresolved D. The V and J ends lost 3 bases and 2 bases respectively, with 7 bases between them. Per germline, CDR1 SNHLY and CDR2 FYNNEI. The CDR3 contains 13 residues. The chain's CDR3 is CASSDRRNTEAFF. As DNA, the CDR3 is TGTGCCAGCAGTGACCGGAGAAACACTGAAGCTTTCTTT.

The CDR3 is CASSYRQTSSSYNSPLHF. CDR3 sequence (DNA): TGTGCCAGCAGCTATAGACAGACTTCCTCCTCCTATAATTCACCCCTCCACTTT. This chain links TRBV7-2 with TRBJ1-6; tentative D call: TRBD1 (5 bases). The germline V and J ends were trimmed by 4 bases and 0 bases, with 16 bases remaining between them. Germline V gives CDR1 SGHTA, CDR2 FQGNSA. The CDR3 consists of 18 residues.

The genes are TRBV4-3 and TRBJ2-5; no definite D call. V dropped 0 bases and J dropped 5 bases, with 10 bases sitting between them. Germline assignment: CDR1 LGHNA and CDR2 YSLEER. The CDR3 has 14 amino acids. In nucleotides, the CDR3 is TGCGCCAGCAGCCAAGATGCCCTAGGTGAGACCCAGTACTTC. It encodes CASSQDALGETQYF.

This clone has just a few counts. This rearrangement joins TRBV6-5 to TRBJ1-1; no reliable D call. Between the trimmed V and J ends, which lost 3 bases and 1 base, there was a span of 12 bases. The germline gives CDR1 MNHEY, CDR2 SVGAGI. CDR3 length: 15 residues. The CDR3, as DNA: TGTGCCAGCAGTTATGACCCGACGGGGAACACTGAAGCTTTCTTT. This gives the protein CASSYDPTGNTEAFF.

The rearrangement uses TRBV5-4 and TRBJ2-1; D ambiguous. Germline-derived CDR1 and CDR2 are SGHNT and YYREEE (reference sequence). CDR3 length: 16 amino acids. With 4 bases removed from V and 1 base from J, the gap between germline ends came to 15 bases. CDR3 amino acids: CASSQGRLVSYNEQFF. The CDR3 nucleotides are TGTGCCAGCAGCCAAGGCCGACTTGTTTCCTACAATGAGCAGTTCTTC.

V usage is TRBV11-2 and J usage is TRBJ1-6; perhaps TRBD1 as D (6 bases). The CDR3 runs to 12 residues. Germline V gene lookup returns CDR1 SGHAT and CDR2 FQNNGV. The ends were cut back, 3 bases at V and 12 bases at J, with 9 bases in the middle. The CDR3 coding sequence is TGTGCCAGCAGCTTGGCGACAGGACCCCTCCACTTT. Its translation: CASSLATGPLHF.

As to this clone: This CDR3 is also generated by other DNA sequences in the sample. V is TRBV6-5 and J is TRBJ2-3; D unclear. The V gene's germline CDR1 is MNHEY and CDR2 SVGAGI. The CDR3 sequence is 11 residues long. V lost 8 bases, J lost 2 bases, and 5 bases lay in between. CDR3 coding DNA: TGTGCCAGCCGTAACACAGATACGCAGTATTTT. Translated: CASRNTDTQYF.

The chain recombines TRBV5-1 with TRBJ2-5; unclear D gene. The J call could be wrong; TRBJ2-7 is a better fit for the DNA end. Germline CDR1 reads SGHRS; CDR2 reads YFSETQ. The length of the CDR3 is 11 residues. CDR3 in amino acids: CASSNEYEQYF. The CDR3 DNA reads as TGCGCCAGCAGCAACGAATACGAGCAGTACTTC.